This T cell receptor beta chain was sequenced in a study of shared clonotypes between healthy human individuals. Across the whole study: The donor pool was made up of a couple of women and three men aged 18 to 49. Each donor's CD8 memory used one plate, CD8 naive two, each CD4 subset three. Study-wide points: The study's rarefaction showed incomplete sorted-subset sequencing despite large depth.

Remarks on this clone: Its antigen is undetermined.

At the deep level, the assay was run. Clones were read by immunoSEQ multiplex PCR, and TCRdb kept only the in-frame ones, dropping some. The top ten hold 0.35% to 0.45% of the sample, which has 2 million to 3 million clones, 93% seen once. Sequenced material: naive CD4+ T cells from PBMCs. Indicated subset: CD45RA+ positively selected. This sequence was found in a man aged 18 to 30 in good health. Some clones in this sample may be carry-over from other donors' samples.

CDR3 sequence: CASTLAAGVAYQPQHF. The CDR3 coding sequence is TGTGCCAGCACCCTCGCAGCGGGGGTTGCATATCAGCCCCAGCATTTT. The V gene is TRBV28, the J gene TRBJ1-5; D may be TRBD1 (5 bases). The germline CDR1 and CDR2 sequences are MDHEN and SYDVKM. Trimming took off 7 bases at V and 5 bases at J, with 21 bases between the two ends. The CDR3 is made up of 16 amino acids. The whole variable domain, filled in from reference TRBV28 and TRBJ1-5, reads DVKVTQSSRYLVKRTGEKVFLECVQDMDHENMFWYRQDPGLGLRLIYFSYDVKMKEKGDIPEGYSVSREKKERFSLILESASTNQTSMYLCASTLAAGVAYQPQHFGDGTRLSIL.